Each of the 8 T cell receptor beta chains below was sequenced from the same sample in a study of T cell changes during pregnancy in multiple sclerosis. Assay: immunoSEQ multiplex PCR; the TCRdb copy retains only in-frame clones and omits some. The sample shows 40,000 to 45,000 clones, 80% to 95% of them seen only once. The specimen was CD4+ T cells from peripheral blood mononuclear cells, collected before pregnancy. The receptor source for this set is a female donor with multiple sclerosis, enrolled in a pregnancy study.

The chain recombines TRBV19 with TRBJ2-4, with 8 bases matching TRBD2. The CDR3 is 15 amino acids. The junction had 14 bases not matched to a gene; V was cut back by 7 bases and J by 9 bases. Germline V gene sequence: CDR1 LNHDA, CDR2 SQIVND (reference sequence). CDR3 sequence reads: CASTGVSAAGGIQYF. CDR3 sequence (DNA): TGTGCCAGTACGGGTGTCAGTGCCGCGGGGGGCATTCAGTACTTC.

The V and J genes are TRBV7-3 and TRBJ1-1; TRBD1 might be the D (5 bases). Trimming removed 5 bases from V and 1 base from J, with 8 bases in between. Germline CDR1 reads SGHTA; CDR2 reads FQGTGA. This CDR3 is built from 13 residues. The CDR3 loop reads CASSETENTEAFF. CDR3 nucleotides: TGTGCCAGCAGCGAGACAGAGAACACTGAAGCTTTCTTT.

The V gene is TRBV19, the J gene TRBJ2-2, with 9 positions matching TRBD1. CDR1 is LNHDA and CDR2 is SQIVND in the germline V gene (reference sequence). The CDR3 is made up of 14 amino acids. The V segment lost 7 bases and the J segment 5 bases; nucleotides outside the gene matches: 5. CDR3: CASTQQGATGELFF. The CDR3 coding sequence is TGTGCCAGTACCCAACAGGGGGCTACCGGGGAGCTGTTTTTT.

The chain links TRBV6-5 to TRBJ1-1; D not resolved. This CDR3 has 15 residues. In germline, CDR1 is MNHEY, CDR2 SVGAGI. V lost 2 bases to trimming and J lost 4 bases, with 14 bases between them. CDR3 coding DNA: TGTGCCAGCAGTTACGAACAACTCCGGGGCACTGAAGCTTTCTTT. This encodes CASSYEQLRGTEAFF.

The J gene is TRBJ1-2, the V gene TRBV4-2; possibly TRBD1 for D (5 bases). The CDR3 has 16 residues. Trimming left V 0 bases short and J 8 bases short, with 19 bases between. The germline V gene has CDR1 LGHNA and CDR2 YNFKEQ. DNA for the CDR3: TGTGCCAGCAGCCAAGAGGGGGGAGGCATTTCTATGGGCTACACCTTC. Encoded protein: CASSQEGGGISMGYTF.

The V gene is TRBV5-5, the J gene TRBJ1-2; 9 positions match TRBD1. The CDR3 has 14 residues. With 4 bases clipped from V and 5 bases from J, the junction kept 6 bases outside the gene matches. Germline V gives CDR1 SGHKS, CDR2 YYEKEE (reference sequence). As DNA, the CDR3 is TGTGCCAGCAGCCTCCGGGACAGGGATTATGGCTACACCTTC. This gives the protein CASSLRDRDYGYTF.

The DNA of the CDR3 is TGTGCCAGCAGCTTGGATTTACAGGGCACTGGGGCCAACGTCCTGACTTTC. It translates to CASSLDLQGTGANVLTF. V and J are TRBV5-4 and TRBJ2-6; perhaps TRBD1 as D (6 bases). This CDR3 is built from 17 residues. Looked up from germline, CDR1 is SGHNT and CDR2 is YYREEE (reference sequence). Trimming removed 0 bases at V and 2 bases at J, with 12 bases between.

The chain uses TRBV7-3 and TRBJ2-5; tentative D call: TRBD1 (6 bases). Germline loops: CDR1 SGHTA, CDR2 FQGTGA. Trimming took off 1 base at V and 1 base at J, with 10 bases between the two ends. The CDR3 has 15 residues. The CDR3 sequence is CASSLIWTAQETQYF. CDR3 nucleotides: TGTGCCAGCAGCTTAATTTGGACAGCCCAAGAGACCCAGTACTTC.